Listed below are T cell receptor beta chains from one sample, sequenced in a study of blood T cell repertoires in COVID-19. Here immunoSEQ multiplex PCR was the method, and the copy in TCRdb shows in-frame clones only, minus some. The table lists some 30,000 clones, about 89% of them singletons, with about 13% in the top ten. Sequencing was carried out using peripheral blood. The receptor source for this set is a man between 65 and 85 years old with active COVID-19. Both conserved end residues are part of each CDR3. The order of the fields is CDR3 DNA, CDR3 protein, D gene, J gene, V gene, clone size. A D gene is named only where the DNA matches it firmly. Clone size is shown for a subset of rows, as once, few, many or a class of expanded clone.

DNA: TGTGCCAGCAGCTCCGGGACAGTGGGCACAGATACGCAGTATTTT
CDR3: CASSSGTVGTDTQYF
D: TRBD1
J: TRBJ2-3
V: TRBV7-9
size: .

DNA: TGTGCCAGCAGTGACCGACTAGCGGCCAGCACAGATACGCAGTATTTT
CDR3: CASSDRLAASTDTQYF
D: TRBD2
J: TRBJ2-3
V: TRBV2
size: .

DNA: TGTGCCAGGCCCGGGGTTACGGCTTTCTTT
CDR3: CARPGVTAFF
D: .
J: TRBJ1-1
V: TRBV3-1/TRBV3-2
size: once

DNA: TGTGCCAGCAGTGAAGAGGGGGACAGGAACACTGAAGCTTTCTTT
CDR3: CASSEEGDRNTEAFF
D: TRBD1
J: TRBJ1-1
V: TRBV25-1
size: .

DNA: TGTGCCAGCAGCCTCTCGGAGGGAACAAATCCCTACGAGCAGTACTTC
CDR3: CASSLSEGTNPYEQYF
D: .
J: TRBJ2-7
V: TRBV5-5
size: .

DNA: TGTGCCAGCAGCCAAGGAGCGGGAGTGGACACCGGGGAGCTGTTTTTT
CDR3: CASSQGAGVDTGELFF
D: TRBD2
J: TRBJ2-2
V: TRBV3-1/TRBV3-2
size: .

DNA: TGTGCCAGCAGCTTTTCCCCTTCCTACGAGCAGTACTTC
CDR3: CASSFSPSYEQYF
D: .
J: TRBJ2-7
V: TRBV7-8
size: few

DNA: TGTGCCTGGATAAGGTCAGGGATTAACTATGGCTACACCTTC
CDR3: CAWIRSGINYGYTF
D: .
J: TRBJ1-2
V: TRBV30
size: .

DNA: TGCGCCAGATTTAACTACCCCCCGCGGGGCAATCAGCCCCAGCATTTT
CDR3: CARFNYPPRGNQPQHF
D: .
J: TRBJ1-5
V: TRBV10-1
size: few

DNA: TGTGCCAGCAGTTTGGGCAGGGGGCATGGCTACACCTTC
CDR3: CASSLGRGHGYTF
D: TRBD1
J: TRBJ1-2
V: TRBV12-3/TRBV12-4
size: .

DNA: TGCGCCAGCAGCTTCGGACTAGCGGGAGTCGGTACAGATACGCAGTATTTT
CDR3: CASSFGLAGVGTDTQYF
D: TRBD2
J: TRBJ2-3
V: TRBV5-1
size: once

DNA: TGCGCCAGCAGCTTGGCCTCTCGGCAGGAAGAGACCCAGTACTTC
CDR3: CASSLASRQEETQYF
D: .
J: TRBJ2-5
V: TRBV5-1
size: .

DNA: TGTGCCAGCAGCAGGTTGTACCGGGACACGGACACCGGGGAGCTGTTTTTT
CDR3: CASSRLYRDTDTGELFF
D: .
J: TRBJ2-2
V: TRBV21-1
size: .

DNA: TGTGCCAGCAGTTCCCATCGGACTAGCGGATACGAGCAGTACTTC
CDR3: CASSSHRTSGYEQYF
D: TRBD2
J: TRBJ2-7
V: TRBV28
size: once

DNA: TGTGCCAGCAGCTTAGCAGGCAGGGGGATCAATCAGCCCCAGCATTTT
CDR3: CASSLAGRGINQPQHF
D: TRBD1
J: TRBJ1-5
V: TRBV7-2
size: .

DNA: TGTGCCAGCAGTTTGGGCAACTACAATGAGCAGTTCTTC
CDR3: CASSLGNYNEQFF
D: .
J: TRBJ2-1
V: TRBV28
size: .

DNA: TGTGCCAGCAGCGGCAGGGTAACGAGGTATGAAAAACTGTTTTTT
CDR3: CASSGRVTRYEKLFF
D: .
J: TRBJ1-4
V: TRBV6-4
size: .

DNA: TGCGCCAGCAGCTTGGCCGGGGGAGGCACTGAAGCTTTCTTT
CDR3: CASSLAGGGTEAFF
D: .
J: TRBJ1-1
V: TRBV5-1
size: few

DNA: TGTGCCAGCAGGGAGGGAGCAGGAACCGGGGAGCTGTTTTTT
CDR3: CASREGAGTGELFF
D: .
J: TRBJ2-2
V: TRBV6-5
size: .

DNA: TGTGCCAGCTCTCGGGCGGGACTACCCGACAATGAGCAGTTCTTC
CDR3: CASSRAGLPDNEQFF
D: TRBD2
J: TRBJ2-1
V: TRBV18
size: once

DNA: TGTGCCAGCAGCTTGACAACGGGGGTGAGAGCAACTAATGAAAAACTGTTTTTT
CDR3: CASSLTTGVRATNEKLFF
D: .
J: TRBJ1-4
V: TRBV5-4
size: .

DNA: TGTGCCAGCAGCTTCGTTGGGACAGGAAATGGCTACACCTTC
CDR3: CASSFVGTGNGYTF
D: TRBD1
J: TRBJ1-2
V: TRBV11-2
size: .

DNA: TGCGCCAGCAGCCCGCAGGGGGTCGACTATGGCTACACCTTC
CDR3: CASSPQGVDYGYTF
D: TRBD1
J: TRBJ1-2
V: TRBV5-1
size: .

DNA: TGTGCCAGCAGTCTTGGACAGGGGGGTTCGGGCTATGGCTACACCTTC
CDR3: CASSLGQGGSGYGYTF
D: TRBD1
J: TRBJ1-2
V: TRBV6-6
size: .

DNA: TGTGCCAGCAGCTTAAGTAGAGCGGTTGATGCCTACAATGAGCAGTTCTTC
CDR3: CASSLSRAVDAYNEQFF
D: .
J: TRBJ2-1
V: TRBV5-8
size: .

DNA: TGTGCCAGCAGCTTAGAGGATTGGCAGGTAAATCAGCCCCAGCATTTT
CDR3: CASSLEDWQVNQPQHF
D: .
J: TRBJ1-5
V: TRBV7-2
size: .

DNA: TGTGCCAGCAGCTTAGGACAGGGAGAGTACGAGCAGTACTTC
CDR3: CASSLGQGEYEQYF
D: TRBD1
J: TRBJ2-7
V: TRBV7-2
size: .

DNA: TGTGCCACCAGTGATTCGTTGGGACTAGCGGGTGAAAGCGCTACGCAGTATTTT
CDR3: CATSDSLGLAGESATQYF
D: TRBD2
J: TRBJ2-3
V: TRBV24-1
size: .

DNA: TGCGCCAGCAGCCAAGCAGGGGCTTCGACCTACAATGAGCAGTTCTTC
CDR3: CASSQAGASTYNEQFF
D: .
J: TRBJ2-1
V: TRBV4-3
size: .

DNA: TGTGCCAGCAGTAAGACCGTAGCTTGGGAGCAGTTCTTC
CDR3: CASSKTVAWEQFF
D: .
J: TRBJ2-1
V: TRBV12-3/TRBV12-4
size: .

DNA: TGTGCCAGCAGCTCCCCCGTCAGGGGGGACACTGAAGCTTTCTTT
CDR3: CASSSPVRGDTEAFF
D: TRBD1
J: TRBJ1-1
V: TRBV11-2
size: .

DNA: TGTGCCAGCAGCCTGGGACAGGGGAGCTCTGGAAACACCATATATTTT
CDR3: CASSLGQGSSGNTIYF
D: TRBD1
J: TRBJ1-3
V: TRBV3-1/TRBV3-2
size: .

DNA: TGTGCCAGCAGTTACGGTAGGACTGACTACAATGAGCAGTTCTTC
CDR3: CASSYGRTDYNEQFF
D: .
J: TRBJ2-1
V: TRBV6-5
size: .

DNA: TGTGCCAGCAGTGCCCCGGGACAGGGGAGATCCTACGAGCAGTACTTC
CDR3: CASSAPGQGRSYEQYF
D: TRBD1
J: TRBJ2-7
V: TRBV2
size: .

DNA: TGTGCCAGCCGGAGCAGGACAGGGGGCTACAATGAGCAGTTCTTC
CDR3: CASRSRTGGYNEQFF
D: TRBD1
J: TRBJ2-1
V: TRBV6-5
size: .

DNA: TGTGCCACCAGCAGCCGGTCCGTCCAAGAGCAGTTCTTC
CDR3: CATSSRSVQEQFF
D: .
J: TRBJ2-1
V: TRBV15
size: .

DNA: TGCGCCAGCAGCTTGGTCCCCGACAAGATCTACGAGCAGTACTTC
CDR3: CASSLVPDKIYEQYF
D: .
J: TRBJ2-7
V: TRBV5-1
size: once

DNA: TGTGCCAGCAGCTCCCTACTCGTAACTGTTGGGGAGGGCTACACCTTC
CDR3: CASSSLLVTVGEGYTF
D: .
J: TRBJ1-2
V: TRBV7-2
size: .

DNA: TGTGCCAGCAGTACCCCGAGGCGGTCTCCGAACGAGCAGTACTTC
CDR3: CASSTPRRSPNEQYF
D: .
J: TRBJ2-7
V: TRBV6-5
size: .

DNA: TGTGCCAGCAGCTCGAACACCCTCTCGGACAGCCCAGCCTACGAGCAGTACTTC
CDR3: CASSSNTLSDSPAYEQYF
D: .
J: TRBJ2-7
V: TRBV7-9
size: .

DNA: TGTGCCAGCAGCTTATCTGTAGGGAGCATCTATGGCTACACCTTC
CDR3: CASSLSVGSIYGYTF
D: .
J: TRBJ1-2
V: TRBV7-2
size: .

DNA: TGTGCCAGCAGCTTGGGAAACAGGGGTCTAGATACGCAGTATTTT
CDR3: CASSLGNRGLDTQYF
D: TRBD1
J: TRBJ2-3
V: TRBV5-4
size: once

DNA: TGTGCCAGCAGCCTAGCGGGAGGATACAATGAGCAGTTCTTC
CDR3: CASSLAGGYNEQFF
D: TRBD2
J: TRBJ2-1
V: TRBV11-2
size: .

DNA: TGTGCCAGCAGTTTATCCCCAGGGTTGACCGGGGAGCTGTTTTTT
CDR3: CASSLSPGLTGELFF
D: .
J: TRBJ2-2
V: TRBV28
size: .

DNA: TGTGCCTGGAGTAGGCGCCTTGAGGGATACGAGCAGTACTTC
CDR3: CAWSRRLEGYEQYF
D: .
J: TRBJ2-7
V: TRBV30
size: .

DNA: TGTGCCAGCAGCCAAGTTGGAGGCGCTGGGGCCAACGTCCTGACTTTC
CDR3: CASSQVGGAGANVLTF
D: .
J: TRBJ2-6
V: TRBV4-2
size: once

DNA: TGTGCCAGCAGAGCTGGGGCGACCTACGAGCAGTACTTC
CDR3: CASRAGATYEQYF
D: .
J: TRBJ2-7
V: TRBV7-9
size: once